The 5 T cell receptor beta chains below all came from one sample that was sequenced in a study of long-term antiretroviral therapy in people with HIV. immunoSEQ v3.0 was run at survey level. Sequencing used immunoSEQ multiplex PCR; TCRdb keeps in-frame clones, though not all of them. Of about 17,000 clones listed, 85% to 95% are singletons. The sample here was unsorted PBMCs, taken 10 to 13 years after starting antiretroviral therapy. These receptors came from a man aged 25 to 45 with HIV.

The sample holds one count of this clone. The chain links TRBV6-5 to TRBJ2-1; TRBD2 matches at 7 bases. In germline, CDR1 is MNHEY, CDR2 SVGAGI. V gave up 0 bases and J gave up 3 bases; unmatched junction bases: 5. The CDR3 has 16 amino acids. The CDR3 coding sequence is TGTGCCAGCAGTTACTCGGCCCGGGGGGTCTACAATGAGCAGTTCTTC. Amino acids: CASSYSARGVYNEQFF.

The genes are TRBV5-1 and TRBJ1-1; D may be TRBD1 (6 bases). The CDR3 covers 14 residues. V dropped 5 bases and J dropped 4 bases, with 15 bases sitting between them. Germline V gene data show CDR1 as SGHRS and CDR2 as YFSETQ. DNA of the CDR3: TGCGCCAGCAGTCGGACAGTCGGGGTCACTGAAGCTTTCTTT. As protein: CASSRTVGVTEAFF.

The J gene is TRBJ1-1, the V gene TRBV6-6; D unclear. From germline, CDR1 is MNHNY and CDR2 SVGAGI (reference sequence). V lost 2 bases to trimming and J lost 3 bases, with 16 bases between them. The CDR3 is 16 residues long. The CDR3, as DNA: TGTGCCAGCAGTTACCGGGCGATGTGGGAGTACACTGAAGCTTTCTTT. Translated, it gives CASSYRAMWEYTEAFF.

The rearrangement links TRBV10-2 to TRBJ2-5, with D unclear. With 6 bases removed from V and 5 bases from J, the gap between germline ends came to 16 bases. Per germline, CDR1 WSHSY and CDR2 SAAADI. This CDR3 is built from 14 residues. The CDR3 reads CASRGQLEAETQYF. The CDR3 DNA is TGCGCCAGCAGAGGCCAGCTTGAGGCGGAGACCCAGTACTTC.

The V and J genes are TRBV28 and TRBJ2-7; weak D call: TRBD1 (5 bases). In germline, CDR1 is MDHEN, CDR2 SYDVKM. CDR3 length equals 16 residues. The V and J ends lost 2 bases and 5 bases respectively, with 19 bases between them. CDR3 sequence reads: CASSLPSAGLENEQYF. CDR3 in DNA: TGTGCCAGCAGTTTACCTTCGGCAGGGCTGGAGAACGAGCAGTACTTC.